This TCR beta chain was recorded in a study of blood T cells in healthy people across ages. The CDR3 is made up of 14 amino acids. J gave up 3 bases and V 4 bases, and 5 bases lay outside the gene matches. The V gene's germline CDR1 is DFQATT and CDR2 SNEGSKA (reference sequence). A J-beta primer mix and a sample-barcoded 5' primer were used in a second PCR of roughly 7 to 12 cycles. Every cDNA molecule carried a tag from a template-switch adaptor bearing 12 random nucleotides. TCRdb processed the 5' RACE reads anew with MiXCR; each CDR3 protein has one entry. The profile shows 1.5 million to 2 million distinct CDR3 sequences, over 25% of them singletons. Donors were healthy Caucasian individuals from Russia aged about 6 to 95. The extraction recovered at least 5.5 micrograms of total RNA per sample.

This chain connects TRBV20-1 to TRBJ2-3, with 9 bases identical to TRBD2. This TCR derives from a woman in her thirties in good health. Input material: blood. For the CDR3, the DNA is TGCAGTGCTATCGCGGGGGGGCGGACAGATACGCAGTATTTT. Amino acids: CSAIAGGRTDTQYF.